These T cell receptor beta chains were read from a single sample in a study of early T cells in non-severe SARS-CoV-2 infection. A single record per CDR3 protein comes from TCRdb applying MiXCR to the 5' RACE reads. Among about 80,000 distinct CDR3 sequences listed, about 12% were seen once. The sample consisted of whole blood. The receptors were gathered from an adult who was a healthcare worker with PCR-confirmed SARS-CoV-2 infection or an uninfected control (not recorded which). Both conserved end residues are part of each CDR3. A D gene is named only where the DNA matches it firmly. Not all rows give a size; the values are once, few, many and, for expanded clones, a class.

J gene,D gene,clone size,V gene,CDR3 DNA,CDR3 protein
TRBJ2-3,TRBD2,.,TRBV5-1,TGCGCCAGCAGCTTGGAACTAGCGGGGACAGATACGCAGTATTTT,CASSLELAGTDTQYF
TRBJ2-7,.,few,TRBV20-1,TGCAGTGCGGAGGGGGGGACGGCCCACGAGCAGTACTTC,CSAEGGTAHEQYF
TRBJ2-3,.,.,TRBV20-1,TGCAGTGCTAAGGGTAGGGCGTTTAGCACAGATACGCAGTATTTT,CSAKGRAFSTDTQYF
TRBJ2-3,.,few,TRBV7-6,TGTGCCAGCAGCCGCTCGGGGTCCCGGAGTACGCAGTATTTT,CASSRSGSRSTQYF
TRBJ1-1,.,many,TRBV29-1,TGCAGCGGACAGAACACTGAAGCTTTCTTT,CSGQNTEAFF
TRBJ1-5,.,few,TRBV18,TGTGCCAGCTCACCCGGAGGGGGGGAGCAGCCCCAGCATTTT,CASSPGGGEQPQHF
TRBJ2-7,.,.,TRBV19,TGTGCCAGTAACCCGACAGGAAGCTACGAGCAGTACTTC,CASNPTGSYEQYF
TRBJ1-1,.,few,TRBV20-1,TGCAGTGCTAGAGAAATGGGGAACACTGAAGCTTTCTTT,CSAREMGNTEAFF
TRBJ2-2,TRBD2,few,TRBV5-1,TGCGCCAGCAGCTTTACCGGGAGGGCCAACACCGGGGAGCTGTTTTTT,CASSFTGRANTGELFF
TRBJ1-1,.,few,TRBV9,TGTGCCAGCAGCCACCAATGGGGACTTAACACTGAAGCTTTCTTT,CASSHQWGLNTEAFF
TRBJ2-3,.,few,TRBV5-1,TGCGCCAGCAGCTCGGACTGGGGCGAGGGTACGCAGTATTTT,CASSSDWGEGTQYF
TRBJ1-1,TRBD1,few,TRBV6-1,TGTGCCAGCAGTGAAGCCGACAGGGGGTCCACTGAAGCTTTCTTT,CASSEADRGSTEAFF
TRBJ1-1,.,few,TRBV11-2,TGTGCCAGCAGCATACCACACGCGGGCACTGAAGCTTTCTTT,CASSIPHAGTEAFF
TRBJ2-2,.,many,TRBV20-1,TGCAGTGCTAGAGATTCGGGGGGCGCTAAATGGAACACCGGGGAGCTGTTTTTT,CSARDSGGAKWNTGELFF
TRBJ2-2,.,many,TRBV5-1,TGCGCCAGCAGCTTGGAAGGGGGCACCGGGGAGCTGTTTTTT,CASSLEGGTGELFF
TRBJ2-7,TRBD2,few,TRBV3-1,TGTGCCAGCAGCCAACTAGCGGGAGGTGAAGAGCAGTACTTC,CASSQLAGGEEQYF
TRBJ1-2,TRBD1,few,TRBV28,TGTGCCAGCACCTCTATCGGACAGGGGGGAGGCTACACCTTC,CASTSIGQGGGYTF
TRBJ2-5,TRBD2,.,TRBV28,TGTGCCAGCAGTTTAGGCAGGGAGGGGTACGAGACCCAGTACTTC,CASSLGREGYETQYF
TRBJ2-7,.,few,TRBV7-2,TGTGCCAGCAGCTTATTGAACGAGCAGTACTTC,CASSLLNEQYF
TRBJ2-1,.,many,TRBV11-3,TGTGCCAGCAGCTTAGTTTGGTCTTATGAGCAGTTCTTC,CASSLVWSYEQFF
TRBJ1-5,.,few,TRBV6-4,TGTGCCAGCAGTGACGGGTACGATCAGCCCCAGCATTTT,CASSDGYDQPQHF
TRBJ2-7,.,.,TRBV28,TGTGCCAGCTTCAGTTTGGGGGGTGAAGGCGGATCCTACGAGCAGTACTTC,CASFSLGGEGGSYEQYF
TRBJ2-6,.,.,TRBV28,TGTGCCAGCAGTGTCCCCGGCCGGGACCGCCTTAGCTCTGGGGCCAACGTCCTGACTTTC,CASSVPGRDRLSSGANVLTF
TRBJ2-7,TRBD1,few,TRBV10-3,TGTGCCATCAGTGAGCCGACGGACAGGGACTACGAGCAGTACTTC,CAISEPTDRDYEQYF
TRBJ2-2,TRBD2,.,TRBV5-1,TGCGCCAGCAGCACCACTAGCGCCGGGGTCGGGGAGCTGTTTTTT,CASSTTSAGVGELFF
TRBJ2-2,TRBD2,many,TRBV12-3/TRBV12-4,TGTGCCAGCAGAGCCGGGACTAGCGGGAGGGCCGGGGAGCTGTTTTTT,CASRAGTSGRAGELFF
TRBJ1-4,.,few,TRBV5-1,TGCGCCAGCGGAACAGGCCATGCAACTAATGAAAAACTGTTTTTT,CASGTGHATNEKLFF
TRBJ2-1,.,many,TRBV5-1,TGCGCCAGCAGCTTGCTCCCGGGGAGCGATGAGCAGTTCTTC,CASSLLPGSDEQFF
TRBJ2-7,TRBD2,.,TRBV7-9,TGTGCCACGGGAGGCTACGAGCAGTACTTC,CATGGYEQYF
TRBJ1-1,.,few,TRBV18,TGTGCCAGCTCACCTTTGCCGGGGGACACTGAAGCTTTCTTT,CASSPLPGDTEAFF
TRBJ2-4,TRBD2,.,TRBV20-1,TGCAGTGCAGCAACTAGCGGAATAGCCAAAAACATTCAGTACTTC,CSAATSGIAKNIQYF
TRBJ2-3,.,.,TRBV21-1,TGTGCCAGCAGCATTCTCCGGGATTTT,CASSILRDF
TRBJ2-7,TRBD2,many,TRBV3-1,TGTGCCAGCAGCCAGACTAGCGGCGAGCAGTACTTC,CASSQTSGEQYF